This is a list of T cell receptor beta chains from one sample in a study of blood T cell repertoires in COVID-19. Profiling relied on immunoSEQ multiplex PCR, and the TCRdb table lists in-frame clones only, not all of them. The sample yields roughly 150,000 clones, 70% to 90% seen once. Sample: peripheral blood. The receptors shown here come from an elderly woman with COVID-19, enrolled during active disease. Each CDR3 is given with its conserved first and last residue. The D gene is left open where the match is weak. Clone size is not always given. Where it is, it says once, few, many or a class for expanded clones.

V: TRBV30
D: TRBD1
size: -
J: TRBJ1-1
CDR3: CAWSGGSPTEAFF
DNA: TGTGCCTGGTCAGGGGGCTCTCCCACTGAAGCTTTCTTT

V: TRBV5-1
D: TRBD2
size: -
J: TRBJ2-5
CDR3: CASSGSGQETQYF
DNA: TGCGCCAGCAGTGGTAGCGGGCAAGAGACCCAGTACTTC

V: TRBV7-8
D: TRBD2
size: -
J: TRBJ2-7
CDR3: CASSTTSGATYEQYF
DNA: TGTGCCAGCAGCACCACTAGCGGGGCCACCTACGAGCAGTACTTC

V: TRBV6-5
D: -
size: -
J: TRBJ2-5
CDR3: CASSWQQETQYF
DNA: TGTGCCAGCAGTTGGCAGCAAGAGACCCAGTACTTC

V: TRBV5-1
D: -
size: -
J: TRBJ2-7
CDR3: CASSLEGAANEQYF
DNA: TGCGCCAGCAGCTTGGAAGGGGCAGCGAACGAGCAGTACTTC

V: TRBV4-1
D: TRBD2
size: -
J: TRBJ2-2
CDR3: CASSLYPLAGGRNTGELFF
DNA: TGCGCCAGCAGCCTCTATCCACTAGCGGGGGGGAGAAACACCGGGGAGCTGTTTTTT

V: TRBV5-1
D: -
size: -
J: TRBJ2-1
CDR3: CASTPQGASSYNEQFF
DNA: TGCGCCAGCACCCCCCAGGGCGCCTCGTCCTACAATGAGCAGTTCTTC

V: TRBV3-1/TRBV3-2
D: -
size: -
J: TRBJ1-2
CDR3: CASSQLEPGGYGYTF
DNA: TGTGCCAGCAGCCAACTGGAGCCGGGAGGCTATGGCTACACCTTC

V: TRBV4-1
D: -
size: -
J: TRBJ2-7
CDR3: CASSQDFTHSEQYF
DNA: TGCGCCAGCAGCCAAGATTTTACTCACTCCGAGCAGTACTTC

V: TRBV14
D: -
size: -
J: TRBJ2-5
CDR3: CASTTGSETQYF
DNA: TGTGCCAGCACCACAGGGTCGGAGACCCAGTACTTC

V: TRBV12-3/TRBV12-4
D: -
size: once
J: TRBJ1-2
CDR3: CASSSLYGYTF
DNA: TGTGCCAGCAGTTCCTTGTATGGCTACACCTTC

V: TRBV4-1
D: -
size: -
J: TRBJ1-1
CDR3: CASSQERRGPVNTEAFF
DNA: TGCGCCAGCAGCCAAGAGAGGAGAGGGCCGGTGAACACTGAAGCTTTCTTT

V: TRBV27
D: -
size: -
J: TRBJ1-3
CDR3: CASRAGDLANTIYF
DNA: TGTGCCAGCAGGGCGGGGGATTTAGCCAACACCATATATTTT

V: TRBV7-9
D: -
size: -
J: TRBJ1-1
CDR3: CASSLRDNSNTEAFF
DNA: TGTGCCAGCAGTCTCCGGGACAACTCGAACACTGAAGCTTTCTTT

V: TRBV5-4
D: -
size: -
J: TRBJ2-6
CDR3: CASSSFLGASSGANVLTF
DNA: TGTGCCAGCAGCTCCTTTTTGGGGGCAAGCTCTGGGGCCAACGTCCTGACTTTC

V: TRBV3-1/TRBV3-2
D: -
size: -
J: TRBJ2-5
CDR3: CASSLRRGRVETQYF
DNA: TGTGCCAGCAGCCTCCGCAGGGGAAGGGTGGAGACCCAGTACTTC

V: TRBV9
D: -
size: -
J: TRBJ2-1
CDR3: CASSVAGASYNEQFF
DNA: TGTGCCAGCAGCGTAGCGGGAGCCTCCTACAATGAGCAGTTCTTC

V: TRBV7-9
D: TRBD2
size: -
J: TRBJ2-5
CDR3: CASRANGGTRQETQYF
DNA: TGTGCCAGCAGGGCAAACGGGGGGACGCGACAAGAGACCCAGTACTTC

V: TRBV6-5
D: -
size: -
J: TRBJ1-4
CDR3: CASTRQVNEKLFF
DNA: TGTGCCAGCACCCGACAGGTTAATGAAAAACTGTTTTTT

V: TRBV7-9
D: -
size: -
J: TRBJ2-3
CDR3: CASSLGAGTDTQYF
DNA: TGTGCCAGCAGCTTGGGCGCAGGTACAGATACGCAGTATTTT

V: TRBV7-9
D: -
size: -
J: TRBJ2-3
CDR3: CASSFGGVTDTQYF
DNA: TGTGCCAGCAGCTTCGGGGGAGTCACAGATACGCAGTATTTT

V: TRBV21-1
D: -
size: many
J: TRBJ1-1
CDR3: CASSKRQVNTEAFF
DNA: TGTGCCAGCAGCAAACGTCAGGTTAACACTGAAGCTTTCTTT

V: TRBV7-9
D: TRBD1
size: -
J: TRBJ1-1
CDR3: CASSLRGQGTEAFF
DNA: TGTGCCAGCAGCTTGAGGGGGCAGGGGACTGAAGCTTTCTTT

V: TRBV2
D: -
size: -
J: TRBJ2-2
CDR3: CASSDLGGVGELFF
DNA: TGTGCCAGCAGTGATCTAGGGGGTGTCGGGGAGCTGTTTTTT

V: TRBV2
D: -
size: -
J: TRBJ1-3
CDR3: CASTRLLTGNTIYF
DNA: TGTGCCAGCACACGGTTACTGACTGGAAACACCATATATTTT

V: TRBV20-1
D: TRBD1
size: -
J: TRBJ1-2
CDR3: CSAGDSYGYTF
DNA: TGCAGTGCTGGGGACAGCTATGGCTACACCTTC

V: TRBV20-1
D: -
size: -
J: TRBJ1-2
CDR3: CSASAPSRVPYSYGYTF
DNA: TGCAGTGCTAGTGCCCCGTCCAGGGTCCCCTATTCTTATGGCTACACCTTC

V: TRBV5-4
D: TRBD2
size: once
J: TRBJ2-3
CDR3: CASSTGLAEFTDTQYF
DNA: TGTGCCAGCAGCACGGGACTAGCGGAATTCACAGATACGCAGTATTTT

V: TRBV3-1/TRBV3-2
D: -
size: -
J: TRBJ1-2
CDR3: CASSQQGIYGYTF
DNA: TGTGCCAGCAGCCAGCAGGGTATTTATGGCTACACCTTC

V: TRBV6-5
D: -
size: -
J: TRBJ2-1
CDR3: CASTSPRAANEQFF
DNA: TGTGCCAGCACCTCCCCCAGGGCAGCAAATGAGCAGTTCTTC

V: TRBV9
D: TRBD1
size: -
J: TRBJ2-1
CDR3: CASSYTGTDYNEQFF
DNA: TGTGCCAGCAGCTACACCGGGACAGACTACAATGAGCAGTTCTTC

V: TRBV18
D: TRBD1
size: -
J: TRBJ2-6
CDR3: CASSPSDRALSGANVLTF
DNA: TGTGCCAGCTCACCCTCGGACAGGGCCCTCTCTGGGGCCAACGTCCTGACTTTC

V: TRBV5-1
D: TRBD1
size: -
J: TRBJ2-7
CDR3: CASSFGGTGLTYEQYF
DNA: TGCGCCAGCAGCTTCGGTGGGACAGGGCTAACCTACGAGCAGTACTTC

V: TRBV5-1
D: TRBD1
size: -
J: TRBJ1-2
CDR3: CASSQGQGSLGGYTF
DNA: TGCGCCAGCAGCCAGGGACAGGGGTCCCTAGGTGGCTACACCTTC

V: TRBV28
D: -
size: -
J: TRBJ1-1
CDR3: CASSLWTTNTEAFF
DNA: TGTGCCAGCAGTCTATGGACTACTAACACTGAAGCTTTCTTT

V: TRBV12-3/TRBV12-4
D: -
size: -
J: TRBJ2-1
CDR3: CASSLSGGNEQFF
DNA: TGTGCCAGCAGCCTTAGCGGAGGTAATGAGCAGTTCTTC

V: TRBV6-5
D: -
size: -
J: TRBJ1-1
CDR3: CASSPRVSEAFF
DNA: TGTGCCAGCAGCCCCCGGGTGTCTGAAGCTTTCTTT

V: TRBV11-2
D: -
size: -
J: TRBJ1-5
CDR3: CASSKQWQNQPQHF
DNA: TGTGCCAGCAGCAAACAGTGGCAAAATCAGCCCCAGCATTTT

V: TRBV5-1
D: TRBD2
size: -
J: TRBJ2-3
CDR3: CASSLRLAYTDTQYF
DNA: TGCGCCAGCAGCCTTCGACTAGCCTATACAGATACGCAGTATTTT

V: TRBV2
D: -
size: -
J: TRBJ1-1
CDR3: CASSPGTEAFF
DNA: TGTGCCAGCAGCCCGGGCACTGAAGCTTTCTTT